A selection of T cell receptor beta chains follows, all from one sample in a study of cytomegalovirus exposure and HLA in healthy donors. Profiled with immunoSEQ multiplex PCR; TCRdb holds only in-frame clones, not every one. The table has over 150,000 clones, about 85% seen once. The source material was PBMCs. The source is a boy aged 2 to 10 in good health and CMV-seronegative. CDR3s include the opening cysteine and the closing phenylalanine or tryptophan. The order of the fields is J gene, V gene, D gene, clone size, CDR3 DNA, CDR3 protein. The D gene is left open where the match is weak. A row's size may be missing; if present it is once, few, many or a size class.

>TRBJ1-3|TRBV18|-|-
TGTGCCAGCTCACCGGGGACGGGCGGGAGGCCCATATATTTT
CASSPGTGGRPIYF
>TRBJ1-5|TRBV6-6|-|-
TGTGCCAGCAGTCTTACAGGGTTAGGAAATCAGCCCCAGCATTTT
CASSLTGLGNQPQHF
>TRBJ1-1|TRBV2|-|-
TGTGCCAGCAGTGAAGGTTTAAGGCGGCGGAACACTGAAGCTTTCTTT
CASSEGLRRRNTEAFF
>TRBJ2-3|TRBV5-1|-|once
TGCGCCAGCAGCTTGGGACTTCCCGCGGTGATCACAGATACGCAGTATTTT
CASSLGLPAVITDTQYF
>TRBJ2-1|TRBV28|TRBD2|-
TGTGCCAGCAGTTCAAGCGGGAGGACTCACCACAATGAGCAGTTCTTC
CASSSSGRTHHNEQFF
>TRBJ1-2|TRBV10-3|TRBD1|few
TGTGCCATCAGTGAGGGGGGACAGGGAAACTATGGCTACACCTTC
CAISEGGQGNYGYTF
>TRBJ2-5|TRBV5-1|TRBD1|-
TGCGCCAGCAGCTTACTACCGGGACAGGTTATGCAAGAGACCCAGTACTTC
CASSLLPGQVMQETQYF
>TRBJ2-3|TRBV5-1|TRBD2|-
TGCGCCAGCAGCTTGATAGGCGGGGGGGCAAACACAGATACGCAGTATTTT
CASSLIGGGANTDTQYF
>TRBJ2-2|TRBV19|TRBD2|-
TGTGCCAGTAGTGCCGCCGGAGGACTAGCGGGAGAGGCCGGGGAGCTGTTTTTT
CASSAAGGLAGEAGELFF
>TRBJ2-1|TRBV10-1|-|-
TGCGCCAGCAGTGAGTCCGGCGGGTACAATGAGCAGTTCTTC
CASSESGGYNEQFF
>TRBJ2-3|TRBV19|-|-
TGTGCCAGTAGTATGCTTGGAGGTTTCACAGATACGCAGTATTTT
CASSMLGGFTDTQYF
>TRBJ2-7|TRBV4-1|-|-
TGCGCCAGCAGCGATAACCGGTACGAGCAGTACTTC
CASSDNRYEQYF
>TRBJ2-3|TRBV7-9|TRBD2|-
TGTGCCAGCAGCTGGGGACTAGCGGGAGCCATGGATACGCAGTATTTT
CASSWGLAGAMDTQYF
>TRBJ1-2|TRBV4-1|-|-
TGCGCCAGCAGCCAAGTGGGGGGGCGAATCCCTTTTGGCTACACCTTC
CASSQVGGRIPFGYTF
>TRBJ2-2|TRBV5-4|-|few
TGTGCCAGCAGCTCCCAGGGGCGAACCGGGGAGCTGTTTTTT
CASSSQGRTGELFF
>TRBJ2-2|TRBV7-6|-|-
TGTGCCAGCAGTCTGGACAGAGGGGGCGGGGAGCTGTTTTTT
CASSLDRGGGELFF
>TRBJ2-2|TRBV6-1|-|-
TGTGCCAGCAACGAGATCGGGGAGCTGTTTTTT
CASNEIGELFF
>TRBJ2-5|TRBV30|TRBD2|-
TGTGCCTGGAGTGTGGGGCCCGGGGGGGAGACCCAGTACTTC
CAWSVGPGGETQYF
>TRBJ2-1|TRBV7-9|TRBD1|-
TGTGCCAGCAGCTTGGTGGACAGGGGGAGCAATGAGCAGTTCTTC
CASSLVDRGSNEQFF
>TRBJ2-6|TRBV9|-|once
TGTGCCAGCAGCGTAGGACTCGCCCAGGGGGCCAACGTCCTGACTTTC
CASSVGLAQGANVLTF
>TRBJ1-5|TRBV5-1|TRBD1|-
TGCGCCAGCAGCTTGGCCGGGACAGGAAATCAGCCCCAGCATTTT
CASSLAGTGNQPQHF
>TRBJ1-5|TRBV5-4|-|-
TGTGCCAGCAGCATTAACAGGGAAGGGAGCAATCAGCCCCAGCATTTT
CASSINREGSNQPQHF
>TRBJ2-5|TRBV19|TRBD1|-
TGTGCCAGTAGTATCGGGCAGGGGGAGCGGGAGACCCAGTACTTC
CASSIGQGERETQYF
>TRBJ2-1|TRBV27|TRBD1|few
TGTGCCAGCAGTTTAACAGGGGGCTCCTACAATGAGCAGTTCTTC
CASSLTGGSYNEQFF
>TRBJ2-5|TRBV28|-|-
TGTGCCAGCAGTTTTTTACAGGGAGAGGAGACCCAGTACTTC
CASSFLQGEETQYF
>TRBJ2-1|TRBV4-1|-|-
TGCGCCAGCAGCCAAGAGGCGGGCCTGGGCAATGAGCAGTTCTTC
CASSQEAGLGNEQFF
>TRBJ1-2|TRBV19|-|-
TGTGCCACTTCTCCCCTCCCAGGGGACTATGGCTACACCTTC
CATSPLPGDYGYTF
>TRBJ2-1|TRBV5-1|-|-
TGCGCCAGCAGCTTGGCTGGAGATATCAATGAGCAGTTCTTC
CASSLAGDINEQFF
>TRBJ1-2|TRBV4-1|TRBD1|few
TGCGCCAGCAGCCAAGCCGGACAGGGATATGGCTACACCTTC
CASSQAGQGYGYTF
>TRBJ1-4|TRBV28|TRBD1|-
TGTGCCAGCAGGCCAACAGGGGGAAGGGAAAAACTGTTTTTT
CASRPTGGREKLFF
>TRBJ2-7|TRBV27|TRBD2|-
TGTGCCAGCAGTTTATTAAGGCTAGCGGGAGATGCCGAGCAGTACTTC
CASSLLRLAGDAEQYF
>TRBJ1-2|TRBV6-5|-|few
TGTGCCAGCAGTTACGGGCAGGGGAGTAGCTATGGCTACACCTTC
CASSYGQGSSYGYTF
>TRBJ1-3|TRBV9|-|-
TGTGCCAGCAGCGAAAACAGGGATTTCTCTGGAAACACCATATATTTT
CASSENRDFSGNTIYF
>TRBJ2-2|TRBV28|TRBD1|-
TGTGCCAGCAGTCTAGGACAGGGGTGGAACACCGGGGAGCTGTTTTTT
CASSLGQGWNTGELFF
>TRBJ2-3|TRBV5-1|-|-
TGCGCCAGCAGCTCCTTCGGGAAACTAGGACGAGATACGCAGTATTTT
CASSSFGKLGRDTQYF
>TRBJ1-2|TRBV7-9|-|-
TGTTCCAGCAGCTCGGACAGCTATGGCTACACCTTC
CSSSSDSYGYTF
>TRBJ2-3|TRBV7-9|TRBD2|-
TGTGCCAGCAGCTATCGCCGTGATAGCGGGGGGATAGATACGCAGTATTTT
CASSYRRDSGGIDTQYF
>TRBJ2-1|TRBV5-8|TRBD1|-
TGTGCCAGCAGCTTGTTGGGACAGGGCGGGAGGCAGTTCTTC
CASSLLGQGGRQFF
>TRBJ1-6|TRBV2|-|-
TGTGCCAGCAGTGAATCTGGTGGGGAGTCCCCGGACCTCCACTTT
CASSESGGESPDLHF
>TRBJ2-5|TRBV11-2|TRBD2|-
TGTGCCAGCAGCTTATTCGCTAGAGAGCTAGCGGGATTTGGGGAGACCCAGTACTTC
CASSLFARELAGFGETQYF
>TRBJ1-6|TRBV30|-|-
TGTGCCTGGAGGATACAGAATTCACCCCTCCACTTT
CAWRIQNSPLHF
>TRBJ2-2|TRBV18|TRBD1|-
TGTGCCAGCTCACCCAGACAGGGTCAGGGCACCGGGGAGCTGTTTTTT
CASSPRQGQGTGELFF
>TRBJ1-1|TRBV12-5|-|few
TGTGCTAGTGGTCACGGGGGAAACACTGAAGCTTTCTTT
CASGHGGNTEAFF
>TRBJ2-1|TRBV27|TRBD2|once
TGTGCCAGCAGTCTAGCGGGATACTACAATGAGCAGTTCTTC
CASSLAGYYNEQFF
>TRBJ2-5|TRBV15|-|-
TGTGCCACCAGCCCTCTGCGTGGGCAGACCCAGTACTTC
CATSPLRGQTQYF
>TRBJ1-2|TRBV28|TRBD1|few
TGTGCCAGCAGTTTACGACAGGGGGCAAGTACCTATGGCTACACCTTC
CASSLRQGASTYGYTF
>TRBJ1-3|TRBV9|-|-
TGTGCCAGCAGCGTAGTGTCTTCTGGAAACACCATATATTTT
CASSVVSSGNTIYF
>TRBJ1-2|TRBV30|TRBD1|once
TGTGCCTGGAGAGCCCGACAGGGGAGGTCGGATGGCTACACCTTC
CAWRARQGRSDGYTF
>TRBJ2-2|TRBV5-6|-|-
TGTGCCAGCAACAGACCAGCGAACACCGGGGAGCTGTTTTTT
CASNRPANTGELFF
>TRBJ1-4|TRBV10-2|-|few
TGCGCCAGCACCCCCCTTGAGGGGGAAAGGGAAAAACTGTTTTTT
CASTPLEGEREKLFF
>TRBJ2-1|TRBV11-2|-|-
TGTGCCAGCAGCTTAGGGGCTAGCGCCAACTACAATGAGCAGTTCTTC
CASSLGASANYNEQFF
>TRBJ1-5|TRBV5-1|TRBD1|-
TGCGCCAGCAGCTTGACAGGGGACCAGCCCCAGCATTTT
CASSLTGDQPQHF
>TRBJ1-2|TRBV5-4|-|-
TGTGCCAGCAGCCCCGAAAGACGCCTAGGCGGCTACACCTTC
CASSPERRLGGYTF